The next 27 T cell receptor beta chains were all read from a single sample in a study of shared clonotypes between healthy human individuals. This table comes from immunoSEQ multiplex PCR, and its TCRdb copy is limited to in-frame clones, with some not included. This sample yields some 1,100,000 clones, of which about 80% are seen a single time; about 0.52% belongs to the top ten. Source material: memory CD4+ T cells from PBMCs. Specified subset: CD45RA-negative fraction. The source of these receptors is a man aged 18-30 years in good health. Some clones in this sample may be carry-over from other donors' samples.

This clone was recorded only once. The chain couples TRBV29-1 to TRBJ2-4; D unclear. Germline V gene data show CDR1 as SQVTM and CDR2 as ANQGSEA. The CDR3 is made up of 14 amino acids. The germline V and J ends were trimmed by 0 bases and 7 bases, with 13 bases remaining between them. In DNA, the CDR3 is TGCAGCGTTGAAGATAGGGTAGGCCCTAACATTCAGTACTTC. Protein product: CSVEDRVGPNIQYF.

This chain uses TRBV6-1 with TRBJ2-7; D is unclear. Germline-derived CDR1 and CDR2 are MNHNS and SASEGT. The ends were cut back, 8 bases at V and 0 bases at J, with 11 bases in the middle. The CDR3 is 13 residues long. CDR3 region: CASGRIGSYEQYF. As DNA, the CDR3 is TGTGCCAGCGGAAGGATTGGCTCCTACGAGCAGTACTTC.

The V call is TRBV30, the J call TRBJ2-5, with D possibly TRBD2 on 6 matching bases. V dropped 5 bases and J dropped 1 base, with 17 bases sitting between them. Germline CDR1 is GTSNPN and CDR2 is SVGIG (reference sequence). This CDR3 region has 15 residues. The CDR3 nucleotides read TGTGCCTGGGCTCGCGGCGGGAACGGCCAAGAGACCCAGTACTTC. Its translation is CAWARGGNGQETQYF.

This sequence joins TRBV2 and TRBJ2-5, with D perhaps TRBD2 (5 bases). CDR3 length: 13 residues. Per the germline V gene, CDR1 is SNHLY and CDR2 is FYNNEI. The V gene lost 3 bases and the J gene lost 0 bases, with 5 bases spanning the gap. The CDR3 here is CASSETNQETQYF. In DNA, the CDR3 is TGTGCCAGCAGTGAGACTAACCAAGAGACCCAGTACTTC.

The chain carries TRBV30 and TRBJ1-1, with D unresolved. This CDR3 is 14 amino acids long. Trimming took off 4 bases at V and 0 bases at J, with 12 bases between the two ends. The germline V gene has CDR1 GTSNPN and CDR2 SVGIG (reference sequence). Here the CDR3 reads CAWTPIQLNTEAFF. CDR3 in DNA: TGTGCCTGGACCCCGATCCAGTTGAACACTGAAGCTTTCTTT.

The chain couples TRBV19 to TRBJ2-2; TRBD2 matches 8 bases. The V gene end was trimmed by 0 bases and the J gene end by 3 bases; junction bases not matched to a gene: 3. There are 16 residues in the CDR3. Germline V gene sequence: CDR1 LNHDA, CDR2 SQIVND (reference sequence). DNA of the CDR3: TGTGCCAGTAGTATAGATCGGGGGGGCTACACCGGGGAGCTGTTTTTT. Encoded protein: CASSIDRGGYTGELFF.

In the case of this clone: A read error may be the cause here, since a much bigger clone is one base away. This chain connects TRBV5-6 to TRBJ2-7; D is perhaps TRBD1 (6 bases). Trimming removed 5 bases at V and 0 bases at J, with 12 bases between. This CDR3 spans 14 amino acids. Germline V CDR1 and CDR2: SGHDT, YYEEEE. CDR3 loop: CASSPGTYSYEQYF. CDR3 sequence (DNA): TGTGCCAGCAGTCCCGGGACATACTCCTACGAGCAGTACTTC.

The chain links TRBV29-1 to TRBJ1-5; D not certain. V dropped 7 bases and J dropped 6 bases, with 19 bases sitting between them. CDR3 length equals 14 residues. Germline-derived CDR1 and CDR2 are SQVTM and ANQGSEA. In DNA form, the CDR3 reads TGCAGCGAGACCGGGTACACGGCGAGTCAGCCCCAGCATTTT. Its protein product is CSETGYTASQPQHF.

A single count supports this clone. The chain recombines TRBV4-2 with TRBJ1-1; D ambiguous. CDR3 length: 13 residues. Germline V gene sequence: CDR1 LGHNA, CDR2 YNFKEQ. Trimming left V 6 bases short and J 3 bases short, with 11 bases between. The CDR3 loop is CASSRGRDTEAFF. The CDR3 DNA reads as TGTGCCAGCAGTCGAGGACGGGACACTGAAGCTTTCTTT.

This chain links TRBV5-6 with TRBJ2-7; TRBD1 is a possible D gene (6 bases). V was cut by 3 bases and J by 3 bases, with 16 bases left in between. Per the germline V gene, CDR1 is SGHDT and CDR2 is YYEEEE. CDR3 length: 15 amino acids. The CDR3 loop reads CASSWLGQNGYEQYF. Here the CDR3 DNA reads TGTGCCAGCAGCTGGCTTGGACAGAACGGCTACGAGCAGTACTTC. The full variable domain, rest sourced from reference TRBV5-6 and TRBJ2-7, is DAGVTQSPTHLIKTRGQQVTLRCSPKSGHDTVSWYQQALGQGPQFIFQYYEEEERQRGNFPDRFSGHQFPNYSSELNVNALLLGDSALYLCASSWLGQNGYEQYFGPGTRLTVT.

This rearrangement joins TRBV28 to TRBJ2-2, with 10 bases that match TRBD1. J gave up 7 bases and V 5 bases, and 7 bases lay outside the gene matches. This CDR3 has 15 residues. Germline-derived CDR1 and CDR2 are MDHEN and SYDVKM. The CDR3 reads CASSRQGAAIGELFF. CDR3 in DNA: TGTGCCAGCAGTAGACAGGGGGCTGCTATCGGGGAGCTGTTTTTT.

The genes are TRBV2 and TRBJ1-5; D may be TRBD1 (5 bases). The V and J ends lost 1 base and 1 base respectively, with 8 bases between them. Germline values: CDR1 SNHLY, CDR2 FYNNEI. The CDR3 covers 15 residues. CDR3 nucleotides: TGTGCCAGCAGTGAAGAGGCAGGGAGCAATCAGCCCCAGCATTTT. As protein: CASSEEAGSNQPQHF.

V gene TRBV11-2 combines with J gene TRBJ2-7; weak D call: TRBD2 (5 bases). The CDR3 runs to 15 residues. CDR1 and CDR2 from the germline V gene are SGHAT and FQNNGV. V was cut by 4 bases and J by 2 bases, with 15 bases left in between. The CDR3 DNA reads TGTGCCAGCAGCTGGCGGGCCGGGGATACCTACGAGCAGTACTTC. It specifies CASSWRAGDTYEQYF.

V gene TRBV15 combines with J gene TRBJ2-3; 9 bases map to TRBD2. The CDR3 is 18 residues long. The V segment lost 0 bases and the J segment 6 bases; nucleotides outside the gene matches: 13. Per germline, CDR1 LNHNV and CDR2 YYDKDF (reference sequence). The CDR3 DNA follows: TGTGCCACCAGCAGAGATAGAGGCGGGCGGGAGGGTGGCGATACGCAGTATTTT. Translation gives CATSRDRGGREGGDTQYF.

This clone was seen more than once but under ten times. The V gene is TRBV27, the J gene TRBJ2-1, with 10 bases identical to TRBD2. Germline V gene lookup returns CDR1 MNHEY and CDR2 SMNVEV (reference sequence). V trimming: 6 bases; J trimming: 7 bases; junction bases outside the gene matches: 6. The CDR3 runs 14 residues. In nucleotides, the CDR3 is TGTGCCAGCAGGCCGGGACTAGCGTTAAATGAGCAGTTCTTC. Protein product: CASRPGLALNEQFF.

The V and J genes are TRBV5-8 and TRBJ2-6; TRBD1 or TRBD2 may be the D gene (5 bases each). CDR3 size: 18 residues. CDR1 is SGHTS, CDR2 YDEGEE, per germline. Trimming removed 0 bases from V and 4 bases from J, with 17 bases in between. The CDR3 bases are TGTGCCAGCAGCTTGGCCGGCTCAGGGACGGGCGGGGCCAACGTCCTGACTTTC. It translates to CASSLAGSGTGGANVLTF.

As concerns this clone: Other DNA sequences in the same sample also yield this CDR3. The V call is TRBV11-2, the J call TRBJ2-3; D may be TRBD2 (6 bases). The CDR3 consists of 14 residues. Germline V lookup: CDR1 SGHAT, CDR2 FQNNGV. Trimming shortened V by 0 bases and J by 3 bases, and 7 bases separated the two germline ends. CDR3: CASSLDRGTDTQYF. The CDR3 bases are TGTGCCAGCAGCTTAGATCGGGGGACAGATACGCAGTATTTT.

The J gene is TRBJ1-2, the V gene TRBV6-5; 7 bases are a match to TRBD1. Germline CDR1 MNHEY, CDR2 SVGAGI. The CDR3 length is 15 residues. V trimming: 8 bases; J trimming: 7 bases; junction bases outside the gene matches: 16. Written as DNA, the CDR3 is TGTGCCAGCGGTTTACTACAGGGGCTTCGGTCTGGCTACACCTTC. It specifies CASGLLQGLRSGYTF.

The rearrangement uses TRBV28 and TRBJ1-4; D is uncertain. The germline CDR1 and CDR2 sequences are MDHEN and SYDVKM. The ends were cut back, 4 bases at V and 7 bases at J, with 19 bases in the middle. This CDR3 is 16 amino acids long. CDR3 sequence (DNA): TGTGCCAGCAGTTCGCCGCTGTCTCGCGTCGGTGAAAAACTGTTTTTT. This gives the protein CASSSPLSRVGEKLFF.

The CDR3 loop reads CASRPFREGAFF. CDR3 bases: TGTGCCAGCAGGCCTTTTAGGGAGGGAGCTTTCTTT. The V call is TRBV28, the J call TRBJ1-1; D not certain. Trimming cost V 6 bases and J 10 bases, with 15 bases left between them. The V gene's germline CDR1 is MDHEN and CDR2 SYDVKM. There are 12 residues in the CDR3. Together with reference TRBV28 and TRBJ1-1, the CDR3 gives the full variable domain: DVKVTQSSRYLVKRTGEKVFLECVQDMDHENMFWYRQDPGLGLRLIYFSYDVKMKEKGDIPEGYSVSREKKERFSLILESASTNQTSMYLCASRPFREGAFFGQGTRLTVV.

As DNA, the CDR3 is TGTGCCAGCAGCTCGCCCGGGGGATCTGGCGAGCAGTACTTC. Translation gives CASSSPGGSGEQYF. J is TRBJ2-7 and V is TRBV7-9; D may be TRBD2 (6 bases). Germline assignment: CDR1 SEHNR and CDR2 FQNEAQ (reference sequence). Trimming took off 4 bases at V and 6 bases at J, with 16 bases between the two ends. The CDR3 is 14 amino acids.

The gene calls are TRBV28 and TRBJ1-5, with D tentatively TRBD1 (5 bases). Germline lookup yields CDR1 MDHEN and CDR2 SYDVKM. CDR3 length equals 16 residues. The V end lost 2 bases, the J end lost 5 bases, and 16 bases lay between the germline ends. The CDR3 loop reads CASSLRFLGEHQPQHF. The CDR3 DNA reads TGTGCCAGCAGTTTACGGTTTCTGGGGGAACATCAGCCCCAGCATTTT.

The genes are TRBV28 and TRBJ1-6, with D unresolved. From germline, CDR1 is MDHEN and CDR2 SYDVKM. CDR3 size: 14 residues. The V and J ends lost 7 bases and 8 bases respectively, with 15 bases between them. The CDR3 sequence: CASTTPHPDSPLHF. For the CDR3, the DNA is TGTGCCAGCACGACTCCCCACCCCGATTCACCCCTCCACTTT.

The chain carries TRBV10-3 and TRBJ2-3, with D possibly called TRBD1 or TRBD2 (6 bases each). The CDR3 has 13 amino acids. V lost 6 bases and J 4 bases, leaving 11 bases between the germline ends. Germline values: CDR1 ENHRY, CDR2 SYGVKD. The CDR3 DNA reads as TGTGCCATCAGCTACAGGGAGGCAGATACGCAGTATTTT. It codes for CAISYREADTQYF.

The DNA of the CDR3 is TGTGCCAGCAGTTACGGCAGGGGAAGATCCGAGCAGTACTTC. Translation gives CASSYGRGRSEQYF. The chain uses TRBV6-5 and TRBJ2-7, with D possibly TRBD1 on 6 matching bases. V was shortened by 2 bases and J by 6 bases, with 14 bases between the two germline ends. CDR3 length: 14 residues. The germline CDR1 and CDR2 sequences are MNHEY and SVGAGI.

The chain joins TRBV5-1 to TRBJ2-7; D is perhaps TRBD1 (6 bases). Trimming left V 0 bases short and J 4 bases short, with 14 bases between. The CDR3 consists of 15 residues. Germline V gene data show CDR1 as SGHRS and CDR2 as YFSETQ. The CDR3, as DNA: TGCGCCAGCAGCTTGGGGATAGGGACAAGTTACGAGCAGTACTTC. Its protein product is CASSLGIGTSYEQYF.

The V call is TRBV11-2, the J call TRBJ2-7; D tentatively fits TRBD1 or TRBD2 (6 bases each). V dropped 8 bases and J dropped 3 bases, with 14 bases sitting between them. The CDR3 length is 13 residues. Germline lookup yields CDR1 SGHAT and CDR2 FQNNGV. The CDR3 reads CASLLAGHYEQYF. CDR3 nucleotides: TGTGCCAGCTTATTGGCGGGACACTACGAGCAGTACTTC.